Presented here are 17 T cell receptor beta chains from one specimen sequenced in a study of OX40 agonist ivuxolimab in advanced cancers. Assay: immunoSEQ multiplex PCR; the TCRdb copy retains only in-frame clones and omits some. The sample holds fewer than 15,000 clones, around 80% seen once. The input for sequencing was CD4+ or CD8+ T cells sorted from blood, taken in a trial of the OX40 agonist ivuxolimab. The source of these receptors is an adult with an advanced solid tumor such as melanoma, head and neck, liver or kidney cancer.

The CDR3: CASTPAPTDTQYF. CDR3 in DNA: TGTGCCAGCACCCCTGCACCGACAGATACGCAGTATTTT. The chain uses TRBV11-2 and TRBJ2-3; D remains unclear. Germline V gene data show CDR1 as SGHAT and CDR2 as FQNNGV. V was shortened by 7 bases and J by 3 bases, with 11 bases between the two germline ends. CDR3 size: 13 residues.

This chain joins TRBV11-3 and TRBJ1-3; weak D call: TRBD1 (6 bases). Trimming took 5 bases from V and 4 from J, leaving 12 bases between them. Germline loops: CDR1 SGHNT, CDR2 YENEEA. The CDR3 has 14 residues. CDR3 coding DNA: TGTGCCAGCAGCACAGGGTCCTTCGGAAACACCATATATTTT. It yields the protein CASSTGSFGNTIYF. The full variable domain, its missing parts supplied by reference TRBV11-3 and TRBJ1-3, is EAGVVQSPRYKIIEKKQPVAFWCNPISGHNTLYWYLQNLGQGPELLIRYENEEAVDDSQLPKDRFSAERLKGVDSTLKIQPAELGDSAVYLCASSTGSFGNTIYFGEGSWLTVV.

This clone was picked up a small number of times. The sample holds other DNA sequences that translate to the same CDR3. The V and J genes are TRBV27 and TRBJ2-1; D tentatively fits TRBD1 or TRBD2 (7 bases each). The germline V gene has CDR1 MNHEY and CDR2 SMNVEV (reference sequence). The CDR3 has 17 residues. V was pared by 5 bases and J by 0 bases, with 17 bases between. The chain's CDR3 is CASSPGGGPSSYNEQFF. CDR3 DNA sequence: TGTGCCAGCAGTCCAGGGGGGGGCCCTAGCTCCTACAATGAGCAGTTCTTC.

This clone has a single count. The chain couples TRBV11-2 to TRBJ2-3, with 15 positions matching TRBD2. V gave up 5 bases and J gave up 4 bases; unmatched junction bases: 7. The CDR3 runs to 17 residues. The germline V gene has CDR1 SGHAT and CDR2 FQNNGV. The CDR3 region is CASSPGTSGGRSDTQYF. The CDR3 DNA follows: TGTGCCAGCAGCCCAGGGACTAGCGGGGGGAGGTCAGATACGCAGTATTTT.

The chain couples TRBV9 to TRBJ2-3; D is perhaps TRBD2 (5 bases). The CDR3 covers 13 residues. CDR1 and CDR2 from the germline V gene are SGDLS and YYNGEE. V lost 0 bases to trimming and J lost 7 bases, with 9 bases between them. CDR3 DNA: TGTGCCAGCAGCGTAGGGGGAGACTATACGCAGTATTTT. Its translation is CASSVGGDYTQYF.

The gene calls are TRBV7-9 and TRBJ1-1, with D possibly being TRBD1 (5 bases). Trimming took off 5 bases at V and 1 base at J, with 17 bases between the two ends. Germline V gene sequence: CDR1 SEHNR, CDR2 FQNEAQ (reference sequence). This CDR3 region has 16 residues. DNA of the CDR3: TGTGCCAGCAGCCCCATATCGGGACTCACGAACACTGAAGCTTTCTTT. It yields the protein CASSPISGLTNTEAFF.

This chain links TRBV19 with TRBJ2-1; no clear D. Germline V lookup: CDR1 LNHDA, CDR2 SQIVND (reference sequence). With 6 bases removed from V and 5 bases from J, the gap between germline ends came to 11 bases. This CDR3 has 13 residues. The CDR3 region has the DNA TGTGCCAGTAGCCTCTTCGCCCACAATGAGCAGTTCTTC. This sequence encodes CASSLFAHNEQFF. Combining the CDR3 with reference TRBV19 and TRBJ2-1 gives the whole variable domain DGGITQSPKYLFRKEGQNVTLSCEQNLNHDAMYWYRQDPGQGLRLIYYSQIVNDFQKGDIAEGYSVSREKKESFPLTVTSAQKNPTAFYLCASSLFAHNEQFFGPGTRLTVL.

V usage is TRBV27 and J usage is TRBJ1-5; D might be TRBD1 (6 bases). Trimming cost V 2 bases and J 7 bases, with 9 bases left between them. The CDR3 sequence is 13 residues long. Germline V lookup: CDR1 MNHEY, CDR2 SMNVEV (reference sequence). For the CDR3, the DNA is TGTGCCAGCAGTTTAGGGGGGCGCCAGCCCCAGCATTTT. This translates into CASSLGGRQPQHF.

The DNA of the CDR3 is TGTGCCAGCAGCTTAGGATCGAGGGTCCTAACTAACTATGGCTACACCTTC. It codes for CASSLGSRVLTNYGYTF. This rearrangement joins TRBV7-9 to TRBJ1-2; D is unresolved. CDR3 length: 17 amino acids. Trimming shortened V by 1 base and J by 0 bases, and 15 bases separated the two germline ends. CDR1 and CDR2 (germline): SEHNR, FQNEAQ (reference sequence).

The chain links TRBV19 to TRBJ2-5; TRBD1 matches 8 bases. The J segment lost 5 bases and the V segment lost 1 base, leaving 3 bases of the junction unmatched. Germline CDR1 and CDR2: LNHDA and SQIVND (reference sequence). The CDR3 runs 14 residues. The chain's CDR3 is CASSIAGGAETQYF. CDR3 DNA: TGTGCCAGTAGTATAGCAGGGGGCGCCGAGACCCAGTACTTC.

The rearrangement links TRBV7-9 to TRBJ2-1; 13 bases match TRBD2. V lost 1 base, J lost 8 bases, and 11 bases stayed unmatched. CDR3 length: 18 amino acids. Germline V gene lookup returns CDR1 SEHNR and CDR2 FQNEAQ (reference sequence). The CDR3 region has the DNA TGTGCCAGCAGCTTAGAACTAGCGGGGGGGCTAGTGGTAGATGAGCAGTTCTTC. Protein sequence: CASSLELAGGLVVDEQFF.

The CDR3 DNA is TGTGCCACCAGCACCGAGGACAGGTTTTACAATGAGCAGTTCTTC. It is translated as CATSTEDRFYNEQFF. The V gene is TRBV15, the J gene TRBJ2-1; 7 bases line up with TRBD1. This CDR3 region has 15 residues. Germline V CDR1 and CDR2: LNHNV, YYDKDF (reference sequence). The V and J ends lost 4 bases and 4 bases, in that order; junction bases with no gene match: 7.

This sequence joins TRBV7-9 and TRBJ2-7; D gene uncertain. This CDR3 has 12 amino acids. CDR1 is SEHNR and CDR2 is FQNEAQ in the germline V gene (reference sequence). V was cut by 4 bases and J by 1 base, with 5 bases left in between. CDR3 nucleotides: TGTGCCAGCAGCTCTAGTTCCTACGAGCAGTACTTC. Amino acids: CASSSSSYEQYF.

Here the CDR3 reads CASSKGDHTEAFF. Written as DNA, the CDR3 is TGTGCCAGCAGTAAAGGGGATCACACTGAAGCTTTCTTT. This sequence joins TRBV7-8 and TRBJ1-1; D may be TRBD1 (5 bases). This CDR3 contains 13 residues. Trimming took 6 bases from V and 3 from J, leaving 11 bases between them. Germline V gives CDR1 SGHVS, CDR2 FQNEAQ. Full variable domain (remainder filled in from reference TRBV7-8 and TRBJ1-1): GAGVSQSPRYKVAKRGQDVALRCDPISGHVSLFWYQQALGQGPEFLTYFQNEAQLDKSGLPSDRFFAERPEGSVSTLKIQRTQQEDSAVYLCASSKGDHTEAFFGQGTRLTVV.

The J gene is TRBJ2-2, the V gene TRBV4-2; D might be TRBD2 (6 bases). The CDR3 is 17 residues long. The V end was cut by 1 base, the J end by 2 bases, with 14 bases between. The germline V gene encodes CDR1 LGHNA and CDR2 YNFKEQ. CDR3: CASSQATGGANTGELFF. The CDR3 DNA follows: TGTGCCAGCAGCCAAGCCACCGGGGGAGCTAACACCGGGGAGCTGTTTTTT.

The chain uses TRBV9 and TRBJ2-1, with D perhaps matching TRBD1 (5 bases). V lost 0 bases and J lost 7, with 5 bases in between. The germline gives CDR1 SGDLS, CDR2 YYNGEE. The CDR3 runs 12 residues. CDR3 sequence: CASSVEGNEQFF. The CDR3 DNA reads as TGTGCCAGCAGCGTAGAGGGGAATGAGCAGTTCTTC.

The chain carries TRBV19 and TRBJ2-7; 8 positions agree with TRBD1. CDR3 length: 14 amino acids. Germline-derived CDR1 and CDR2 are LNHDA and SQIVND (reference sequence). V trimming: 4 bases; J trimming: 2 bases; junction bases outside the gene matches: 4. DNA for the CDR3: TGTGCCAGTAGTACCAGGGGGCCGACCTACGAGCAGTACTTC. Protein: CASSTRGPTYEQYF.